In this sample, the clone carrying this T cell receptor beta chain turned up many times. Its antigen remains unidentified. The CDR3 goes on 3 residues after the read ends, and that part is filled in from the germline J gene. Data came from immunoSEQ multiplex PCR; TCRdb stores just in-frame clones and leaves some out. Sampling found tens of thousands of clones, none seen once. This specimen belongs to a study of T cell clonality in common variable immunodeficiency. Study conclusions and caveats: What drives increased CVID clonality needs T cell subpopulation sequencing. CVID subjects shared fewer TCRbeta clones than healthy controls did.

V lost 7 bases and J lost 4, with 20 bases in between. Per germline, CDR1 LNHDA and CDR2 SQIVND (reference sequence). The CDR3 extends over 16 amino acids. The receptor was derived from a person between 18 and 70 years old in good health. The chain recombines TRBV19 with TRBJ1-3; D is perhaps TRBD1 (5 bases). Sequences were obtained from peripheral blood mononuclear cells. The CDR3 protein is CASTPRGGVSGNTIYF. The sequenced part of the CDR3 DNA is TGTGCCAGTACCCCTAGGGGAGGGGTTTCGGGAAACACC. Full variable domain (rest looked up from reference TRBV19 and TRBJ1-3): DGGITQSPKYLFRKEGQNVTLSCEQNLNHDAMYWYRQDPGQGLRLIYYSQIVNDFQKGDIAEGYSVSREKKESFPLTVTSAQKNPTAFYLCASTPRGGVSGNTIYFGEGSWLTVV.